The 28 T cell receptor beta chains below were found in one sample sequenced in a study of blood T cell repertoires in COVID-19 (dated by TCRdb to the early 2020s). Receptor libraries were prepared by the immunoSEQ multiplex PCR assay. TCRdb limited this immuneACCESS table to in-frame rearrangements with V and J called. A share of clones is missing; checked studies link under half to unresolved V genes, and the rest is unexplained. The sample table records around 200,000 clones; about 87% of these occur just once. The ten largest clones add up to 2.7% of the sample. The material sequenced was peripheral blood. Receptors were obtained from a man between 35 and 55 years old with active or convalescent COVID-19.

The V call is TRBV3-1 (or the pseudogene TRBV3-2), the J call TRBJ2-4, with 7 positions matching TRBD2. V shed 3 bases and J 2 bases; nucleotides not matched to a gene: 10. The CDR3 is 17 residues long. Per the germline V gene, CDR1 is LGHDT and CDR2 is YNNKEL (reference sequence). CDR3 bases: TGTGCCAGCAGCCAGTTTGCGTGGGGAGGGACCAAAAACATTCAGTACTTC. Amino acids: CASSQFAWGGTKNIQYF.

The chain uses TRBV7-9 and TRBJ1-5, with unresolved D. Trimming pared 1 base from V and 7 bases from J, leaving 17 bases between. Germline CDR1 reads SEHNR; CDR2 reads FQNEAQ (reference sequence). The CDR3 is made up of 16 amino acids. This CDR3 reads CASSLDGLRVTQPQHF. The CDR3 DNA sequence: TGTGCCAGCAGCTTAGACGGACTCCGAGTTACCCAGCCCCAGCATTTT. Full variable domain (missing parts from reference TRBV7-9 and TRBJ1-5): DTGVSQNPRHKITKRGQNVTFRCDPISEHNRLYWYRQTLGQGPEFLTYFQNEAQLEKSRLLSDRFSAERPKGSFSTLEIQRTEQGDSAMYLCASSLDGLRVTQPQHFGDGTRLSIL.

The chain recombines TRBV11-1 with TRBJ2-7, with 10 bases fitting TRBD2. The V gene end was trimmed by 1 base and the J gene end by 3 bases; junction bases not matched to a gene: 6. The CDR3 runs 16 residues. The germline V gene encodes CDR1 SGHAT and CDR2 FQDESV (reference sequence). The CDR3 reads CASSLEASGSFYEQYF. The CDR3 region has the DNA TGTGCCAGCAGCTTAGAGGCTAGCGGGAGCTTCTACGAGCAGTACTTC.

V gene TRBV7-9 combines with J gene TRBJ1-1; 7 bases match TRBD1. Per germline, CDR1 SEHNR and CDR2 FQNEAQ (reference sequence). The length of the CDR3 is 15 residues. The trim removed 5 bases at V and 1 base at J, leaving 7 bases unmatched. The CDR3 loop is CASSPPRTGNTEAFF. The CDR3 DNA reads TGTGCCAGCAGCCCCCCCCGGACAGGGAACACTGAAGCTTTCTTT.

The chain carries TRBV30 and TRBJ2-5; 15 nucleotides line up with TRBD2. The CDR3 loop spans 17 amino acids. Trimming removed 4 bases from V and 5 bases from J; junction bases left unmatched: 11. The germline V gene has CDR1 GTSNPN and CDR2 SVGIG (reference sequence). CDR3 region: CAWIGGTSGGPGETQYF. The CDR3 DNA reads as TGTGCCTGGATCGGCGGGACTAGCGGGGGGCCAGGGGAGACCCAGTACTTC.

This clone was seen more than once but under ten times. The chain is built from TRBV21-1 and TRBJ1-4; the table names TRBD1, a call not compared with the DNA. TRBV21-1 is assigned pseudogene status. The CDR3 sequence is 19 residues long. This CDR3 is CASRCHTGKRKATNEKLFF. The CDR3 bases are TGTGCCAGCAGGTGTCATACAGGGAAGAGGAAGGCAACTAATGAAAAACTGTTTTTT.

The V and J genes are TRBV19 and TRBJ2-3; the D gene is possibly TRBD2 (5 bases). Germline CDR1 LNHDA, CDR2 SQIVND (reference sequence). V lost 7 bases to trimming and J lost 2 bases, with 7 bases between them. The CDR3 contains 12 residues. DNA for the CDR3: TGTGCCAGTAAGGACTTCACAGATACGCAGTATTTT. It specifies CASKDFTDTQYF.

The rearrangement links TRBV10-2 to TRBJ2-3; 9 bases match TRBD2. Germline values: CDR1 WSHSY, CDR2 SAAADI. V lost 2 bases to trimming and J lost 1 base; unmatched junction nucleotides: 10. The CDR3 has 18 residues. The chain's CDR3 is CASSETASGVVGTDTQYF. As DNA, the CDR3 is TGCGCCAGCAGTGAGACGGCTAGCGGGGTGGTTGGCACAGATACGCAGTATTTT.

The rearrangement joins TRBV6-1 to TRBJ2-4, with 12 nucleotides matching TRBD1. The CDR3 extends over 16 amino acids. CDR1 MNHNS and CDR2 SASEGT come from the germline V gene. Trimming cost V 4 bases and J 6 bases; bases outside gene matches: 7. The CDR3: CASSAPGQGARNIQYF. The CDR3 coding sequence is TGTGCCAGCAGTGCTCCGGGACAGGGGGCGAGAAACATTCAGTACTTC.

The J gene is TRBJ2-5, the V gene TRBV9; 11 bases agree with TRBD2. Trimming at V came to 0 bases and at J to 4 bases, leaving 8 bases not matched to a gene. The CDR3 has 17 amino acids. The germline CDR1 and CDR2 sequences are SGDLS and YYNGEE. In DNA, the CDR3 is TGTGCCAGCAGCGTAGCCGGGACTAGCGGTGTAGGAGAGACCCAGTACTTC. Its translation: CASSVAGTSGVGETQYF.

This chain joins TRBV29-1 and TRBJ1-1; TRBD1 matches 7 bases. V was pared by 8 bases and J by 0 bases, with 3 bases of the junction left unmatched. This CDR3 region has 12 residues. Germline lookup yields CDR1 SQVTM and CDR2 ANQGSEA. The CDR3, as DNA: TGCAGCCCGGGACAGATGAACACTGAAGCTTTCTTT. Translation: CSPGQMNTEAFF. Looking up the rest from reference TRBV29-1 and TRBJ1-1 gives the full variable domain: SAVISQKPSRDICQRGTSLTIQCQVDSQVTMMFWYRQQPGQSLTLIATANQGSEATYESGFVIDKFPISRPNLTFSTLTVSNMSPEDSSIYLCSPGQMNTEAFFGQGTRLTVV.

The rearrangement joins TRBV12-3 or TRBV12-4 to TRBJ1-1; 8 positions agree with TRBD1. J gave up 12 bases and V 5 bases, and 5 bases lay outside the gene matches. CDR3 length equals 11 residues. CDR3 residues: CASSAGTGTFF. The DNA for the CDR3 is TGTGCCAGCAGTGCCGGGACAGGAACTTTCTTT.

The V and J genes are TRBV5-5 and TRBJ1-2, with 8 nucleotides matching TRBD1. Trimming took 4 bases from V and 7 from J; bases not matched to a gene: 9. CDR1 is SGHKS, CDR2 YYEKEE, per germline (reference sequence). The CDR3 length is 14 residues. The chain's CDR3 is CASSVRQGAGGYTF. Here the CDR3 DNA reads TGTGCCAGCAGCGTCAGGCAGGGGGCGGGTGGCTACACCTTC.

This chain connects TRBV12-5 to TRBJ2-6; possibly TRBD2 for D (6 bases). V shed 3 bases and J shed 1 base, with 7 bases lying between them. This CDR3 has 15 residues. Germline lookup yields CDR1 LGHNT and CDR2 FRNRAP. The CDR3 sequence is CASGFGGSGANVLTF. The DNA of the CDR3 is TGTGCTAGTGGTTTTGGAGGGTCTGGGGCCAACGTCCTGACTTTC. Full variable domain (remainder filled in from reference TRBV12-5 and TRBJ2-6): DARVTQTPRHKVTEMGQEVTMRCQPILGHNTVFWYRQTMMQGLELLAYFRNRAPLDDSGMPKDRFSAEMPDATLATLKIQPSEPRDSAVYFCASGFGGSGANVLTFGAGSRLTVL.

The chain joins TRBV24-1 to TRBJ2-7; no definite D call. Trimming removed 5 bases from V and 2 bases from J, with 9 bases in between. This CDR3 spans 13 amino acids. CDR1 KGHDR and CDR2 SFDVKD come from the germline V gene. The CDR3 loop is CATSVGGTYEQYF. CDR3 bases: TGTGCCACCAGTGTAGGCGGAACCTACGAGCAGTACTTC.

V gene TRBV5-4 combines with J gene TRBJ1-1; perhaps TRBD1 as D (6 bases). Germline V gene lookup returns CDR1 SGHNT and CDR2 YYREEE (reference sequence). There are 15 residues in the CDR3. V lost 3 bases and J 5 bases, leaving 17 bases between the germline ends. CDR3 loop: CASSSTGSFLTEAFF. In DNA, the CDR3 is TGTGCCAGCAGCTCCACAGGGTCGTTCCTTACTGAAGCTTTCTTT.

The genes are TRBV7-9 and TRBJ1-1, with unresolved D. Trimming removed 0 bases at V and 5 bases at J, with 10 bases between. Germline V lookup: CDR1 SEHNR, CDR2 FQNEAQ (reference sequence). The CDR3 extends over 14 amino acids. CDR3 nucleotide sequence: TGTGCCAGCAGCTTAGCGCTGTCAGTAACTGAAGCTTTCTTT. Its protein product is CASSLALSVTEAFF.

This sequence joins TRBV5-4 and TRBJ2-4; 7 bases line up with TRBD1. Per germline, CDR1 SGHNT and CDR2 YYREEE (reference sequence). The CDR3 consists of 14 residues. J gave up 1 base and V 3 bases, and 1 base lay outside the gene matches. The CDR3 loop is CASSSRGAKNIQYF. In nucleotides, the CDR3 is TGTGCCAGCAGCTCCAGGGGGGCCAAAAACATTCAGTACTTC.

CDR3 sequence reads: CASSGRVGETQYF. CDR3 in DNA: TGCGCCAGCAGCGGCAGGGTAGGAGAGACCCAGTACTTC. This chain uses TRBV10-1 with TRBJ2-5; maybe TRBD1 (5 bases). There are 13 residues in the CDR3. Trimming removed 6 bases at V and 4 bases at J, with 12 bases between. The germline V gene has CDR1 WNHNN and CDR2 SYGVQD (reference sequence).

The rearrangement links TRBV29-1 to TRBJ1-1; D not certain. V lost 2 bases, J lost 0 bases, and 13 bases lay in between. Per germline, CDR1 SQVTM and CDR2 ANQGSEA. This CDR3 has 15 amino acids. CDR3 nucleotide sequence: TGCAGCGTTGAAAAAATCCTATCACTGAACACTGAAGCTTTCTTT. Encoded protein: CSVEKILSLNTEAFF.

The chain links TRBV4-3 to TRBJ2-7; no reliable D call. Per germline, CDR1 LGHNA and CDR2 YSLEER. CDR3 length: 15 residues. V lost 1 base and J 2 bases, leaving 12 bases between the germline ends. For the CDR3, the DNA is TGCGCCAGCAGCCAAGCCCACGACGGAGCCTACGAGCAGTACTTC. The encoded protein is CASSQAHDGAYEQYF.

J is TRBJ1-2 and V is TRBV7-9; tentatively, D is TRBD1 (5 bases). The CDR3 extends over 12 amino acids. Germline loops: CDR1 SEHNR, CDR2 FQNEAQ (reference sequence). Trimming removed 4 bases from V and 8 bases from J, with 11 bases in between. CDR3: CASSSGSRGYTF. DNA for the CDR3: TGTGCCAGCAGCTCAGGGTCGAGGGGCTACACCTTC.

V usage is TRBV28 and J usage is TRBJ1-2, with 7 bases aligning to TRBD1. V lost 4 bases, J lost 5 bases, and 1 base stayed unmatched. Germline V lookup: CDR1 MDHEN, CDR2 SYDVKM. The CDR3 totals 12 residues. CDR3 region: CASSSTGYGYTF. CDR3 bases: TGTGCCAGCAGTTCGACAGGGTATGGCTACACCTTC.

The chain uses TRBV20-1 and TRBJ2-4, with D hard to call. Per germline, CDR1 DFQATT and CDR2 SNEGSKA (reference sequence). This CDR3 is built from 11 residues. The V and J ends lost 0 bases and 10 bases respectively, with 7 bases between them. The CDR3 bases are TGCAGTGCTAGAGATAATATAATTCAGTACTTC. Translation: CSARDNIIQYF.

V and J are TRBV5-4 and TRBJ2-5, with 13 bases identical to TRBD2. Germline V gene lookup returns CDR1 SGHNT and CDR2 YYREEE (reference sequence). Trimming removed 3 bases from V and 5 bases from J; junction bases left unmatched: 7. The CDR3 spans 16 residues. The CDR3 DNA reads TGTGCCAGCAGCTCGACTAGCGGGGGGCTCCATGAGACCCAGTACTTC. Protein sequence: CASSSTSGGLHETQYF.

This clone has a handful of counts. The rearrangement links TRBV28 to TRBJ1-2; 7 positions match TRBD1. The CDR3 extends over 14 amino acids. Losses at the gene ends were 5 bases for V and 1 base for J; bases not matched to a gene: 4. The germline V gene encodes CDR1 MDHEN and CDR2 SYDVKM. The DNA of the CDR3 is TGTGCCAGCAGTCCTGGGACAGTTAACTATGGCTACACCTTC. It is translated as CASSPGTVNYGYTF.

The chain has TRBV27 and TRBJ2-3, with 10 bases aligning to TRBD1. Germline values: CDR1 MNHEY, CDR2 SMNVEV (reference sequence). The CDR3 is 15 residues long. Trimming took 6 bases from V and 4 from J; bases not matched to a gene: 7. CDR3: CASSPGQGSSDTQYF. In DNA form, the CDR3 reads TGTGCCAGCAGCCCGGGACAGGGGAGTTCAGATACGCAGTATTTT.

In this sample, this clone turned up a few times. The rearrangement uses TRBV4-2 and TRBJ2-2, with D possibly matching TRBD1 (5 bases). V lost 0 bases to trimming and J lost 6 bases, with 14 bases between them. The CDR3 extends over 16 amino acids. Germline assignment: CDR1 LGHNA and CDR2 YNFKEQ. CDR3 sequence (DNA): TGTGCCAGCAGCCAAGAGAGACAGCCTGCAGCCGGGGAGCTGTTTTTT. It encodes CASSQERQPAAGELFF.